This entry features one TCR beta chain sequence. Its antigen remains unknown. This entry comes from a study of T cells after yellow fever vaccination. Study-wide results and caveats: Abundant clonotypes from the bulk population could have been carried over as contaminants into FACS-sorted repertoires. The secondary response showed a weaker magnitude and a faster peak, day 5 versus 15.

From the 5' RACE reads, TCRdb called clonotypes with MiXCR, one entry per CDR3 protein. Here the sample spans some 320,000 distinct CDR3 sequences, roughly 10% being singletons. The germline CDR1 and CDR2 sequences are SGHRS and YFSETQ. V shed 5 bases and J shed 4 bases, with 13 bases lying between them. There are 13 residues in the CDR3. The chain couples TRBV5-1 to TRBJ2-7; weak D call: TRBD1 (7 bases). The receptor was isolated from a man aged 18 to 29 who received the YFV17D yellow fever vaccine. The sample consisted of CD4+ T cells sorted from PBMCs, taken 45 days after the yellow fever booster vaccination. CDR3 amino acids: CASRRDSEYEQYF. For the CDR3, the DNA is TGCGCCAGCAGGCGGGACAGCGAATACGAGCAGTACTTC.